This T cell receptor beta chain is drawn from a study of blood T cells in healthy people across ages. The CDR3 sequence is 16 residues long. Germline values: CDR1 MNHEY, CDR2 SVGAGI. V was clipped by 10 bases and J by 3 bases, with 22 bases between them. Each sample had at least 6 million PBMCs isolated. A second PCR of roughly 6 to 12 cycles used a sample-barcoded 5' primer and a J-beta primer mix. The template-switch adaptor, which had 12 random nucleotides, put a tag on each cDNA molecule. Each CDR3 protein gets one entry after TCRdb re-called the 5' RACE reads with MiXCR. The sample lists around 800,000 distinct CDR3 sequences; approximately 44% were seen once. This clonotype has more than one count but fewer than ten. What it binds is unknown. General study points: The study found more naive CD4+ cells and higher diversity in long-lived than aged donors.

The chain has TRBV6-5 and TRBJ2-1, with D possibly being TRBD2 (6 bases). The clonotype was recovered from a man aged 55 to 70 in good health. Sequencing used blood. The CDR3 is CATSQTFGGYYNEQFF. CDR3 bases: TGTGCCACCTCCCAGACGTTTGGGGGGTACTACAATGAGCAGTTCTTC.